A selection of T cell receptor beta chains follows, all from one sample in a study of blood T cell repertoires in COVID-19. Method: immunoSEQ multiplex PCR; TCRdb's copy keeps in-frame clones and lacks some. Counted here are some 200,000 clones, about four fifths occurring once; the ten biggest clones make up about 10%. Specimen: peripheral blood. All receptors derive from a woman of 80 years or more with acute or convalescent COVID-19. CDR3s include the opening cysteine and the closing phenylalanine or tryptophan. D genes are given only for firm matches. Rows may omit the clone size; those that give it use once, few, many or a size class.

d_call j_call clone_size v_call cdr3_aa cdr3_nt
TRBD1 TRBJ2-5 . TRBV5-1 CASSLGLGDRGLQETQYF TGCGCCAGCAGCTTGGGGCTGGGGGACAGGGGCCTCCAAGAGACCCAGTACTTC
TRBD2 TRBJ2-2 . TRBV11-3 CASSPGTSGGITGELFF TGTGCCAGCAGCCCTGGGACTAGCGGGGGAATCACCGGGGAGCTGTTTTTT
TRBD2 TRBJ2-7 . TRBV7-7 CASSSGLAGSSEQYF TGTGCTAGCAGCTCTGGACTAGCGGGATCGTCCGAGCAGTACTTC
. TRBJ2-2 . TRBV19 CASSIRQSTPSRELFF TGTGCCAGTAGTATTCGACAGAGTACACCGTCCAGGGAGCTGTTTTTT
TRBD1 TRBJ1-6 . TRBV15 CATSRDGGQGYNSPLHF TGTGCCACCAGCAGAGATGGCGGACAGGGCTATAATTCACCCCTCCACTTT
. TRBJ1-1 . TRBV10-1 CASSESPGWNTEAFF TGCGCCAGCAGTGAGTCCCCAGGGTGGAACACTGAAGCTTTCTTT
. TRBJ1-6 . TRBV21-1 CASILGTGQGYSPLHF TGTGCCAGCATCCTGGGGACGGGACAGGGGTATTCACCCCTCCACTTT
. TRBJ2-2 . TRBV10-2 CAGSGSRNTGELFF TGCGCCGGCTCCGGGTCCAGGAACACCGGGGAGCTGTTTTTT
TRBD1 TRBJ1-3 . TRBV3-1/TRBV3-2 CARGQGEGNTIYF TGTGCCAGGGGACAGGGGGAAGGAAACACCATATATTTT
TRBD1 TRBJ2-7 . TRBV30 CAWAPGQTIYEQYF TGTGCCTGGGCTCCGGGACAGACTATCTACGAGCAGTACTTC
. TRBJ2-1 . TRBV3-1/TRBV3-2 CASSQARGNEQFF TGTGCCAGCAGCCAAGCCAGGGGCAATGAGCAGTTCTTC
TRBD1 TRBJ2-1 . TRBV7-2 CASSLGTGALTYNEQFF TGTGCCAGCAGCTTGGGGACAGGGGCTTTAACATACAATGAGCAGTTCTTC
. TRBJ2-1 . TRBV9 CASSVAEGTQFF TGTGCCAGCAGCGTAGCTGAGGGTACGCAGTTCTTC
. TRBJ2-5 . TRBV5-1 CASSLVEETQYF TGCGCCAGCAGCTTGGTAGAAGAGACCCAGTACTTC
. TRBJ1-1 . TRBV29-1 CSVRGTEAFF TGCAGCGTTAGGGGGACTGAAGCTTTCTTT
TRBD2 TRBJ2-7 . TRBV6-5 CASRVEGLVGSEQYF TGTGCCAGCAGAGTAGAGGGACTAGTTGGGTCCGAGCAGTACTTC
. TRBJ1-2 . TRBV30 CAWREGTGYGYTF TGTGCCTGGAGGGAGGGGACTGGATATGGCTACACCTTC
TRBD1 TRBJ1-3 . TRBV5-1 CASRREGDPSGQGTSSGNTIYF TGCGCCAGCAGGAGAGAAGGGGACCCCTCGGGACAGGGTACATCCTCTGGAAACACCATATATTTT
. TRBJ2-2 few TRBV5-8 CASSRGGANTGELFF TGTGCCAGCAGCAGGGGGGGCGCGAACACCGGGGAGCTGTTTTTT
TRBD1 TRBJ2-1 . TRBV6-5 CASCSTGGLINEQFF TGTGCCAGCTGTTCGACAGGGGGTTTGATAAATGAGCAGTTCTTC
. TRBJ1-3 . TRBV19 CASSYYNTIYF TGTGCCAGTAGTTACTATAACACCATATATTTT
. TRBJ1-6 . TRBV7-9 CASSPGEGGADNSPLHF TGTGCCAGCAGCCCCGGAGAAGGGGGGGCGGATAATTCACCCCTCCACTTT
TRBD2 TRBJ2-5 . TRBV7-2 CASSLVAGGDFGTQYF TGTGCCAGCAGCTTAGTTGCGGGAGGGGACTTTGGGACCCAGTACTTC
. TRBJ2-5 . TRBV14 CASSQVPRAPYQETQYF TGTGCCAGCAGCCAAGTCCCCAGGGCTCCGTACCAAGAGACCCAGTACTTC
TRBD1 TRBJ1-4 . TRBV7-2 CASSLQGGYEKLFF TGTGCCAGCAGCTTACAGGGGGGCTATGAAAAACTGTTTTTT
TRBD2 TRBJ2-1 few TRBV30 CAWSGISGRAYNEQFF TGTGCCTGGAGTGGAATTAGCGGGAGGGCCTACAATGAGCAGTTCTTC
. TRBJ2-1 . TRBV19 CASSHSRDIYNEQFF TGTGCCAGTAGCCACTCCAGGGACATTTACAATGAGCAGTTCTTC
. TRBJ1-5 . TRBV4-3 CASSQAVGQPQHF TGCGCCAGCAGCCAAGCGGTCGGTCAGCCCCAGCATTTT
. TRBJ2-1 . TRBV6-2/TRBV6-3 CASSYDGIGEQFF TGTGCCAGCAGTTACGACGGGATCGGTGAGCAGTTCTTC
TRBD1 TRBJ1-1 . TRBV9 CASSVAPTGYEAFF TGTGCCAGCAGCGTAGCACCGACAGGGTACGAAGCTTTCTTT
. TRBJ2-7 . TRBV7-9 CASSRFIQGNEQYF TGTGCCAGCAGCCGCTTCATTCAGGGTAACGAGCAGTACTTC
. TRBJ1-6 . TRBV19 CASSIGGGYDSPLHF TGTGCCAGTAGTATAGGCGGGGGCTACGATTCACCCCTCCACTTT
TRBD1 TRBJ2-1 . TRBV10-3 CAIRETGGKHNEQFF TGTGCCATCCGGGAGACAGGGGGGAAACACAATGAGCAGTTCTTC
. TRBJ1-4 . TRBV7-8 CASSPNVRATNEKLFF TGTGCCAGCAGCCCTAATGTCAGGGCGACTAATGAAAAACTGTTTTTT
. TRBJ1-2 . TRBV30 CAWSVQGTDGYTF TGTGCCTGGAGTGTACAGGGAACTGATGGCTACACCTTC
. TRBJ2-5 . TRBV18 CASSPTGQETQYF TGTGCCAGCTCACCGACGGGCCAAGAGACCCAGTACTTC
TRBD2 TRBJ2-1 once TRBV7-8 CASSLATSLLAGAGNEQFF TGTGCCAGCAGCTTAGCGACCTCCCTACTAGCGGGAGCAGGGAATGAGCAGTTCTTC
. TRBJ1-5 . TRBV6-5 CASSPGDSNQPQHF TGTGCCAGCAGTCCAGGTGATAGCAATCAGCCCCAGCATTTT
TRBD2 TRBJ2-2 . TRBV6-2/TRBV6-3 CASSPTSPDTGELFF TGTGCCAGCAGTCCGACTAGCCCCGACACCGGGGAGCTGTTTTTT
. TRBJ1-1 . TRBV6-5 CASKFQASGTEAFF TGTGCCAGCAAATTCCAGGCATCGGGGACTGAAGCTTTCTTT
. TRBJ1-2 . TRBV4-3 CASSQDYPPGQNYGYTF TGCGCCAGCAGCCAAGACTACCCCCCAGGGCAGAACTATGGCTACACCTTC
. TRBJ2-7 . TRBV28 CASTPGNLGSYEQYF TGTGCCAGCACCCCGGGGAATCTAGGCTCCTACGAGCAGTACTTC
TRBD1 TRBJ2-4 . TRBV6-4 CASSEEQGGIQYF TGTGCCAGCAGTGAAGAACAGGGGGGCATTCAGTACTTC
. TRBJ2-1 . TRBV28 CASSLSGHLSYNEQFF TGTGCCAGCAGTTTATCGGGACACCTTTCCTACAATGAGCAGTTCTTC
. TRBJ2-1 . TRBV9 CASSGTGSNEQFF TGTGCCAGCAGCGGAACAGGGTCCAATGAGCAGTTCTTC
TRBD1 TRBJ2-2 . TRBV10-2 CASSEPWDRNTGELFF TGCGCCAGCAGTGAGCCATGGGACAGAAACACCGGGGAGCTGTTTTTT
TRBD1 TRBJ1-1 few TRBV5-1 CASSTDRGTEAFF TGCGCCAGCAGCACGGACAGGGGCACTGAAGCTTTCTTT
TRBD2 TRBJ2-3 . TRBV7-8 CASSLAPAGEDTQYF TGTGCCAGCAGCTTAGCTCCAGCGGGAGAAGATACGCAGTATTTT
. TRBJ1-6 . TRBV4-2 CASSQDPQGTGLNSPLHF TGTGCCAGCAGCCAAGATCCCCAGGGAACGGGCCTTAATTCACCCCTCCACTTT
TRBD1 TRBJ1-2 . TRBV5-1 CASRTPGQGADGYTF TGCGCCAGCAGGACCCCGGGACAGGGGGCGGATGGCTACACCTTC
TRBD1 TRBJ2-3 . TRBV5-1 CASSPGQGFGDTQYF TGCGCCAGCAGCCCGGGACAGGGCTTTGGAGATACGCAGTATTTT
TRBD1 TRBJ1-1 . TRBV30 CAWSTGTGGKSEAFF TGTGCCTGGAGCACCGGGACAGGGGGCAAAAGTGAAGCTTTCTTT
TRBD1 TRBJ1-4 . TRBV30 CASYTGTGSEKLFF TGTGCCTCTTATACCGGGACAGGTTCTGAAAAACTGTTTTTT
TRBD2 TRBJ2-7 . TRBV9 CASSEGLAGTYEQYF TGTGCCAGCAGCGAGGGACTAGCGGGTACCTACGAGCAGTACTTC
. TRBJ2-7 . TRBV30 CAWSVGGPDEQYF TGTGCCTGGAGTGTTGGCGGTCCCGACGAGCAGTACTTC
. TRBJ2-3 . TRBV28 CASSLRSDDTDTQYF TGTGCCAGCAGTTTGCGGAGCGACGACACAGATACGCAGTATTTT
TRBD2 TRBJ2-3 . TRBV3-1/TRBV3-2 CASSPYSGTTDTQYF TGTGCCAGCAGCCCTTATAGCGGGACGACAGATACGCAGTATTTT
. TRBJ2-1 once TRBV7-2 CASSPAAVYNEQFF TGTGCCAGCAGCCCAGCCGCGGTGTACAATGAGCAGTTCTTC
TRBD1 TRBJ1-2 . TRBV27 CASSLSRDRGPGTF TGTGCCAGCAGTTTATCCCGGGACAGGGGTCCGGGCACCTTC